The source of this T cell receptor (beta chain) is a study of T-cell reconstitution after alpha-beta-depleted transplantation in children (dated by TCRdb to between 2015 and 2016). General notes on the study: T-cell immune reconstitution after TCRalphabeta/CD19-depleted allogeneic hematopoietic cell transplantation in children was quantitatively tracked in the study by means of TCR repertoire profiling. The full study reports these points: The apparently early alphabetaT-cell count recovery about two months after transplant was reportedly dependent on only several hundred rapidly expanded clones derived from non-depleted graft cells. In some patients, the high TCRbeta diversity seen at day 60 was put down to recipient T cells and intrathymic progenitors that had survived conditioning. Over subsequent months, a decline in hyperexpanded clone frequencies was noted, and after one year, T-cell counts and TCRbeta diversity were mostly ascribed to newly produced T cells.

The CDR3 numbers 11 residues from cysteine through phenylalanine. Only CDR3 DNA remains: 33 bases, in frame from the first base. The germline V gene yields MNHEY for CDR1 and SVGEGT for CDR2. V sheds 6 bases and J sheds 6 bases, leaving 8 bases between their ends. This clonotype was counted between two and nine times. No cognate antigen has been identified for it. No qualities accompany the bases; no much larger clone lies one base away. The receptor library was made with PCR. Instrument used: Illumina HiSeq 2500. TCR libraries were prepared with molecular barcoding, using unique molecular identifiers to normalize TCRbeta repertoire quantification. The public sequencing data were trimmed at Q25 with fastp and processed into clonotypes with MiXCR by TCRdb, which kept only in-frame beta chains. CDR3 protein duplicates are merged, each entry listing the most common genes and DNA. The sample table shows about a million distinct CDR3 sequences, and about 29% are seen once. Under 30% of the sample is in the top ten clones.

The treatment or condition label for this specimen denotes: allogeneic hematopoietic cell transplantation with graft depleted of TCRalphabeta T cells and CD19 B cells. TCRalphabeta/CD19-depleted allogeneic hematopoietic cell grafts were given to the transplant recipients, all of whom were children. The chain uses TRBV6-2 or TRBV6-3 and TRBJ1-1, with no D gene named confidently. Sequenced material: PBMCs, mostly from graft donor cells, taken 360 days after TCRalphabeta/CD19-depleted stem cell transplant. This clonotype originated in a boy under two years old who had a stem cell transplant for SCID, so the T cells may come from the graft donor. The CDR3: CASSRSAEAFF. The DNA reads as follows: TGTGCCAGCAGCCGATCCGCTGAAGCTTTCTTT.